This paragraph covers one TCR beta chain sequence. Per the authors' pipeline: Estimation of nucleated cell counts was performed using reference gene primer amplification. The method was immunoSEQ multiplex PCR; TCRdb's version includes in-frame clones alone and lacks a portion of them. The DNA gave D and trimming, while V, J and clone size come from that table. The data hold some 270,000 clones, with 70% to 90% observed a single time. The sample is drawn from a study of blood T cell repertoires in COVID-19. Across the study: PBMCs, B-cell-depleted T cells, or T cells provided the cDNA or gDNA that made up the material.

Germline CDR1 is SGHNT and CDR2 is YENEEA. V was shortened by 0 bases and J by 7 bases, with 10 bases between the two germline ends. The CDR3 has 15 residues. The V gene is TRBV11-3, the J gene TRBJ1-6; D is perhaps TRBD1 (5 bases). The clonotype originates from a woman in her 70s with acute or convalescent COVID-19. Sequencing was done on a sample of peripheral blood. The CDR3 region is CASSLDGGRNSPLHF. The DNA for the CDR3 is TGTGCCAGCAGCTTAGACGGGGGTAGGAATTCACCCCTCCACTTT.